The T cell receptor (beta chain) under discussion was sequenced for a study of blood T cell repertoires in COVID-19. Across the study: Both acute and convalescent COVID-19 samples were obtained from the United States, Italy and Spain. Sources were T cells, B-cell-depleted T cells, or PBMCs; the material itself was cDNA or gDNA.

In the source study's methods: Scientists estimated how many nucleated cells there were by amplifying reference gene primers. The assay was immunoSEQ multiplex PCR, and TCRdb's table has in-frame clones only and misses some. V, J and clone size derive from that table, while D and trimming were established from the DNA sequence. The sample contains over 110,000 clones, roughly 88% of which appear only once. The length of the CDR3 is 13 residues. From germline, CDR1 is SGHRS and CDR2 YFSETQ. J lost 10 bases, V lost 2 bases, and 5 bases had no gene match. Sequences were obtained from peripheral blood. This TCR was sampled from a man aged 65 to 79 with acute or convalescent COVID-19. The chain is built from TRBV5-1 and TRBJ2-1, with TRBD2 matching over 8 bases. CDR3 nucleotide sequence: TGCGCCAGCAGCTTTGGTAGCGGGGAAGAGCAGTTCTTC. Translation: CASSFGSGEEQFF.